These 18 T cell receptor beta chains originate from one sample sequenced in a study of T cells expressing NK-cell markers. TCRdb processed the 5' RACE reads again and assigns one entry to each CDR3 protein, with no DNA. The table lists 350,000 to 400,000 distinct CDR3 sequences. Specimen: blood T cells: a sorted CD56 or NKG2C T cell subset, CD4+ or CD8+ T cells, or bulk PBMC T cells (not recorded which). Receptor source: a woman between 50 and 59 years old in good health.

CDR3 residues: CSATISRGTDTQYF. This rearrangement joins TRBV20-1 to TRBJ2-3; TCRdb proposes TRBD1, but this gene call is untestable without DNA. The CDR3 runs to 14 residues. Germline V gene data show CDR1 as DFQATT and CDR2 as SNEGSKA (reference sequence).

This chain joins TRBV5-1 and TRBJ2-1; with no DNA, the TCRdb D assignment of TRBD1 cannot be verified. Germline CDR1 reads SGHRS; CDR2 reads YFSETQ. This CDR3 spans 14 amino acids. The CDR3 is CASRADMGGNEQFF.

J is TRBJ2-5 and V is TRBV6-5; TCRdb names TRBD1, which stays unverified in the absence of DNA. The CDR3 runs 15 residues. The germline V gene encodes CDR1 MNHEY and CDR2 SVGAGI. The CDR3: CASSYSVQGRETQYF.

The V gene is TRBV9, the J gene TRBJ2-5; TCRdb's D gene call, TRBD1, goes unchecked for lack of DNA. The germline V gene encodes CDR1 SGDLS and CDR2 YYNGEE. The CDR3 extends over 14 amino acids. The CDR3 sequence is CASSRTDPRETQYF.

This chain links TRBV18 with TRBJ1-4. Germline V gene sequence: CDR1 KGHSH, CDR2 LQKENI. The CDR3 length is 12 residues. The CDR3 sequence: CASSSISEKLFF.

The J gene is TRBJ2-7, the V gene TRBV12-3 or TRBV12-4; lacking DNA, the TRBD2 call made by TCRdb goes unchecked. This CDR3 comprises 17 residues. CDR3 amino acids: CASSSPLNAPSANEQYF.

V usage is TRBV5-1 and J usage is TRBJ2-3; without DNA, the TCRdb call of TRBD1 cannot be checked. The CDR3 length is 17 residues. Germline CDR1 SGHRS, CDR2 YFSETQ. This CDR3 reads CASSLGAPSAGSDTQYF.

V usage is TRBV7-3 and J usage is TRBJ2-3. The CDR3 spans 14 residues. Germline assignment: CDR1 SGHTA and CDR2 FQGTGA. CDR3 protein: CASSLTKRTDTQYF. The full variable domain, completed using reference TRBV7-3 and TRBJ2-3, is GAGVSQTPSNKVTEKGKYVELRCDPISGHTALYWYRQSLGQGPEFLIYFQGTGAADDSGLPNDRFFAVRPEGSVSTLKIQRTERGDSAVYLCASSLTKRTDTQYFGPGTRLTVL.

The chain carries TRBV11-2 and TRBJ2-1; absent DNA, TCRdb's TRBD1 call cannot be checked. Germline V gene sequence: CDR1 SGHAT, CDR2 FQNNGV. The CDR3 spans 11 residues. CDR3 region: CASSRGRKQFF.

This rearrangement joins TRBV12-5 to TRBJ2-3; the TRBD1 assignment by TCRdb is unverifiable without DNA. Germline CDR1 LGHNT, CDR2 FRNRAP. The CDR3 consists of 14 residues. CDR3 residues: CASGLARGRDTQYF.

This sequence joins TRBV29-1 and TRBJ1-3; with no DNA, the TCRdb D assignment of TRBD1 cannot be verified. Germline CDR1 is SQVTM and CDR2 is ANQGSEA. CDR3 length equals 13 residues. CDR3 region: CSVVWGDGNTIYF.

This chain joins TRBV6-2 or TRBV6-3 and TRBJ2-5; TCRdb calls TRBD2, which cannot be checked without DNA. The CDR3 spans 12 residues. The germline gives CDR1 MNHEY, CDR2 SVGEGT. CDR3 sequence reads: CAVGPVKETQYF.

The chain joins TRBV10-3 to TRBJ2-2; there is no DNA to check the TCRdb D call of TRBD2. CDR1 is ENHRY and CDR2 is SYGVKD in the germline V gene. The CDR3 length is 18 residues. CDR3: CAISELPLSGINTGELFF.

This chain uses TRBV11-2 with TRBJ2-3; TCRdb's D gene call, TRBD1, goes unchecked for lack of DNA. Per the germline V gene, CDR1 is SGHAT and CDR2 is FQNNGV. The CDR3 covers 16 residues. The CDR3 is CASSLEAEEGTDTQYF.

The chain combines TRBV15 with TRBJ2-6; TCRdb's D gene call, TRBD1, goes unchecked for lack of DNA. The CDR3 spans 15 residues. Germline-derived CDR1 and CDR2 are LNHNV and YYDKDF (reference sequence). The CDR3: CATHPGGAGANVLTF.

The V call is TRBV10-2, the J call TRBJ2-7; TCRdb outputs TRBD1, but without DNA this stays unchecked. The length of the CDR3 is 13 residues. Per germline, CDR1 WSHSY and CDR2 SAAADI. The CDR3 loop is CASATGVVYEQYF.

The V gene is TRBV6-5, the J gene TRBJ1-2; TCRdb returns TRBD1, unconfirmable since there is no DNA. This CDR3 has 19 residues. Germline loops: CDR1 MNHEY, CDR2 SVGAGI. CDR3 region: CASSYSGIGTGQANYGYTF.

This chain connects TRBV6-5 to TRBJ1-1; TCRdb's D gene call, TRBD1, goes unchecked for lack of DNA. From germline, CDR1 is MNHEY and CDR2 SVGAGI. This CDR3 has 14 residues. CDR3: CASNADSPRTEAFF.